A selection of T cell receptor beta chains follows, all from one sample in a study of T-cell reconstitution after alpha-beta-depleted transplantation in children. TCRdb re-derived calls from the PCR reads in MiXCR, one entry per CDR3 protein. The table includes approximately 300,000 distinct CDR3 sequences, roughly 8.2% detected once. The input for sequencing was peripheral blood, taken 360 days after TCRalphabeta/CD19-depleted stem cell transplant. All receptors derive from a female patient aged 2-15 years who had a stem cell transplant for Fanconi anemia, so the T cells may come from the graft donor. The CDR3 runs from the conserved cysteine through the conserved F or W. The D gene is left open where the match is weak. Clone size, where shown, is once, few, many, or a class for clones that have expanded.

clone_size,v_call,j_call,d_call,cdr3_aa,cdr3_nt
many,TRBV15,TRBJ1-2,-,CATSRDAPLSYGYTF,TGTGCCACCAGCAGAGATGCGCCGCTTTCCTATGGCTACACCTTC
-,TRBV11-3,TRBJ2-3,TRBD2,CASSEGLAEGVTQYF,TGTGCCAGCAGCGAGGGACTAGCAGAGGGAGTTACGCAGTATTTT
few,TRBV4-3,TRBJ1-3,-,CASSLRAESSGNTIYF,TGCGCCAGCAGCCTTCGGGCAGAGAGCTCTGGAAACACCATATATTTT
few,TRBV20-1,TRBJ2-7,-,CSATLDTYEQYF,TGCAGTGCTACCCTGGACACCTACGAGCAGTACTTC
many,TRBV28,TRBJ2-1,TRBD1,CASSRGTGRWEQFF,TGTGCCAGCAGCCGAGGGACAGGGCGATGGGAGCAGTTCTTC
many,TRBV11-2,TRBJ2-1,TRBD1,CASSLGDSAYNEQFF,TGTGCCAGCAGCTTAGGGGACAGTGCATACAATGAGCAGTTCTTC
many,TRBV29-1,TRBJ2-1,TRBD1,CSVLAGGYNEQFF,TGCAGCGTTTTGGCAGGGGGCTACAATGAGCAGTTCTTC
-,TRBV9,TRBJ2-5,TRBD1,CASSVSTTGPETQYF,TGTGCCAGCAGCGTCTCCACGACAGGGCCGGAGACCCAGTACTTC
-,TRBV28,TRBJ2-2,-,CASRARGNTGELFF,TGTGCCAGCAGAGCCAGGGGGAACACCGGGGAGCTGTTTTTT
-,TRBV9,TRBJ2-1,TRBD2,CASSVEGLAGSWNEQFF,TGTGCCAGCAGCGTAGAGGGACTAGCGGGATCTTGGAATGAGCAGTTCTTC
few,TRBV20-1,TRBJ2-7,TRBD2,CSARDFQGRFVSGSVSGEQYF,TGCAGTGCTAGAGATTTTCAGGGGCGTTTTGTAAGCGGGAGTGTATCGGGAGAGCAGTACTTC
few,TRBV24-1,TRBJ2-1,TRBD2,CATSPSGGAYEQFF,TGTGCCACCAGCCCTAGCGGGGGGGCATATGAGCAGTTCTTC
few,TRBV5-1,TRBJ2-2,-,CASSLQGMYTGELFF,TGCGCCAGCAGCTTACAGGGAATGTACACCGGGGAGCTGTTTTTT
-,TRBV7-2,TRBJ1-6,TRBD1,CASSLAEDRGNSPLHF,TGTGCCAGCAGCTTAGCAGAGGACAGGGGTAATTCACCCCTCCACTTT
-,TRBV20-1,TRBJ1-2,-,CSARPDTNYGYTF,TGCAGTGCTAGACCAGACACTAACTATGGCTACACCTTC
many,TRBV3-1,TRBJ2-7,-,CASSGSYEQYF,TGTGCCAGCAGCGGCTCCTACGAGCAGTACTTC
-,TRBV4-2,TRBJ2-5,-,CASSQIAGRIQETQYF,TGTGCCAGCAGCCAGATCGCCGGGCGGATACAAGAGACCCAGTACTTC
-,TRBV3-1,TRBJ1-6,-,CASSLGGFDSPLHF,TGTGCCAGCAGCCTCGGGGGTTTCGATTCACCCCTCCACTTT
many,TRBV12-3/TRBV12-4,TRBJ1-5,TRBD1,CASSLGTGNNQPQHF,TGTGCCAGCAGTTTGGGGACAGGGAATAATCAGCCCCAGCATTTT
-,TRBV7-8,TRBJ1-1,-,CASSSQRTTEAFF,TGTGCCAGCAGCTCCCAACGAACCACTGAAGCTTTCTTT
-,TRBV7-2,TRBJ2-3,TRBD2,CASSLAWTSDHTDTQYF,TGTGCCAGCAGCTTAGCTTGGACTAGCGACCACACAGATACGCAGTATTTT
-,TRBV14,TRBJ2-3,-,CASTALDSTDTQYF,TGTGCCAGCACTGCGCTTGATAGCACAGATACGCAGTATTTT
many,TRBV14,TRBJ2-1,-,CASSPRLNLNEQFF,TGTGCCAGCAGCCCTCGGCTGAACCTCAATGAGCAGTTCTTC
many,TRBV12-3/TRBV12-4,TRBJ2-3,-,CASSQNTDTQYF,TGTGCCAGCAGTCAAAACACAGATACGCAGTATTTT
few,TRBV7-2,TRBJ2-6,-,CASSKGSSGANVLTF,TGTGCCAGCAGCAAAGGGTCCTCTGGGGCCAACGTCCTGACTTTC
-,TRBV15,TRBJ1-1,-,CATSRDRALNTEAFF,TGTGCCACCAGCAGAGACCGGGCTTTGAACACTGAAGCTTTCTTT
many,TRBV5-1,TRBJ2-3,-,CASTVIPRGTDTQYF,TGCGCCAGCACGGTAATTCCGAGGGGCACAGATACGCAGTATTTT
few,TRBV7-2,TRBJ1-1,-,CASSLSVMNTEAFF,TGTGCCAGCAGCTTGAGTGTCATGAACACTGAAGCTTTCTTT
few,TRBV20-1,TRBJ2-3,-,CSAPYSTGTDTQYF,TGCAGTGCTCCTTATTCGACAGGCACAGATACGCAGTATTTT
many,TRBV29-1,TRBJ1-2,TRBD1,CSTRDRGRVDGYTF,TGCAGCACCCGGGACAGGGGAAGGGTTGACGGCTACACCTTC
many,TRBV12-3/TRBV12-4,TRBJ2-1,TRBD2,CASSLMTSGDNEQFF,TGTGCCAGCAGTCTAATGACTAGCGGGGACAATGAGCAGTTCTTC
-,TRBV5-1,TRBJ1-3,TRBD1,CASSRDRTGNTIYF,TGCGCCAGCAGCCGGGACAGGACTGGAAACACCATATATTTT
many,TRBV5-1,TRBJ2-5,-,CASSPHTQETQYF,TGCGCCAGCAGCCCCCACACCCAAGAGACCCAGTACTTC
-,TRBV15,TRBJ2-1,-,CATSRDKRGHEQFF,TGTGCCACCAGCAGAGATAAGAGAGGCCATGAGCAGTTCTTC
many,TRBV29-1,TRBJ2-7,-,CSVVRWPYEQYF,TGCAGCGTTGTTAGGTGGCCCTACGAGCAGTACTTC
many,TRBV5-6,TRBJ2-7,TRBD1,CASSLVDRSTYEQYF,TGTGCCAGCAGCTTGGTGGACAGGTCCACCTACGAGCAGTACTTC
-,TRBV10-3,TRBJ2-7,TRBD2,CAITPSGGIYEQYF,TGTGCCATCACCCCTAGCGGGGGGATCTACGAGCAGTACTTC
few,TRBV6-2/TRBV6-3,TRBJ1-2,-,CASSFRGAESGYTF,TGTGCCAGCAGTTTCAGGGGCGCGGAGTCTGGCTACACCTTC
-,TRBV29-1,TRBJ1-2,-,CSVETIWQGYGYTF,TGCAGCGTTGAAACTATATGGCAGGGGTATGGCTACACCTTC
few,TRBV20-1,TRBJ2-3,-,CSASARAEYF,TGCAGTGCTAGCGCCAGGGCGGAGTATTTT
-,TRBV7-6,TRBJ2-7,-,CASSLAATGTQTYEQYF,TGTGCCAGCAGCTTAGCTGCCACCGGGACGCAAACCTACGAGCAGTACTTC
many,TRBV7-2,TRBJ2-1,TRBD1,CASSWDRGRNEQFF,TGTGCCAGCAGCTGGGACAGGGGTCGGAATGAGCAGTTCTTC
many,TRBV13,TRBJ2-1,TRBD1,CASSLFNTGQTNNEQFF,TGTGCCAGCAGCTTGTTCAATACGGGACAGACCAACAATGAGCAGTTCTTC
-,TRBV20-1,TRBJ1-2,-,CSARDQNSYGYTF,TGCAGTGCTAGAGATCAGAACTCCTATGGCTACACCTTC
many,TRBV15,TRBJ2-5,-,CATSREWGWDAQETQYF,TGTGCCACCAGCAGAGAATGGGGGTGGGATGCCCAAGAGACCCAGTACTTC
-,TRBV19,TRBJ2-1,TRBD2,CASRISGGAYNEQFF,TGTGCCAGTAGGATTAGCGGGGGGGCCTACAATGAGCAGTTCTTC
-,TRBV7-9,TRBJ2-5,-,CASRGGGQTQYF,TGTGCCAGCAGAGGAGGGGGACAGACCCAGTACTTC
few,TRBV28,TRBJ2-2,TRBD2,CASSFRTSGGTGELFF,TGTGCCAGCAGTTTCAGGACTAGCGGGGGAACCGGGGAGCTGTTTTTT
many,TRBV14,TRBJ2-2,-,CASSRSGLAGELFF,TGTGCCAGCAGCCGAAGCGGGTTAGCCGGGGAGCTGTTTTTT
-,TRBV9,TRBJ2-6,-,CASSGGPFLNSGANVLTF,TGTGCCAGCAGCGGGGGACCCTTCCTCAACTCTGGGGCCAACGTCCTGACTTTC
few,TRBV7-6,TRBJ2-7,TRBD2,CASSSIRLAGAHEQYF,TGTGCCAGCAGCTCAATTCGCTTAGCGGGAGCCCACGAGCAGTACTTC
many,TRBV24-1,TRBJ2-3,TRBD1,CATSDGQGLETDTQYF,TGTGCCACCAGTGATGGACAGGGGCTGGAAACAGATACGCAGTATTTT
many,TRBV20-1,TRBJ2-7,-,CSTPDRTYEQYF,TGCAGTACCCCCGACAGGACCTACGAGCAGTACTTC
many,TRBV7-7,TRBJ2-1,-,CASSLGINNEQFF,TGTGCCAGCAGCTTAGGGATCAACAATGAGCAGTTCTTC
many,TRBV5-1,TRBJ2-1,-,CASRLPPPGASSYNEQFF,TGCGCCAGCAGACTGCCTCCTCCGGGGGCTAGCTCCTACAATGAGCAGTTCTTC
-,TRBV2,TRBJ2-3,-,CAFSRKVKTRLSADTQYF,TGTGCCTTCAGCCGGAAGGTAAAAACTAGACTGTCGGCAGATACGCAGTATTTT
many,TRBV5-6,TRBJ2-1,TRBD1,CASSFFGTGGFNEQFF,TGTGCCAGCAGCTTTTTTGGGACAGGGGGTTTCAATGAGCAGTTCTTC
few,TRBV7-6,TRBJ1-2,-,CASSLGGAEHNYGYTF,TGTGCCAGCAGCTTAGGCGGGGCAGAGCATAACTATGGCTACACCTTC
many,TRBV20-1,TRBJ2-4,-,CSVAQGAGAKNIQYF,TGCAGTGTAGCCCAAGGGGCTGGGGCCAAAAACATTCAGTACTTC
few,TRBV18,TRBJ1-2,-,CASSPTSQGSGFGYTF,TGTGCCAGCTCACCGACGTCCCAAGGGTCAGGGTTCGGCTACACCTTC